One and the same sample provided the 32 T cell receptor beta chains below, sequenced in a study of blood T cell repertoires in COVID-19. The table came from immunoSEQ multiplex PCR; TCRdb's copy has only in-frame clones and leaves some out. Found here are 200,000 to 250,000 clones, around 83% of them singletons; the top ten hold roughly 7.4%. The sequencing input was peripheral blood. Every receptor here comes from a woman between 50 and 59 years old with acute or convalescent COVID-19.

The chain joins TRBV4-1 to TRBJ1-4; 8 nucleotides agree with TRBD1. V dropped 1 base and J dropped 7; count of bases not matched to a gene: 8. The CDR3 is made up of 16 amino acids. Germline CDR1 reads MGHRA; CDR2 reads YSYEKL. Here the CDR3 reads CASSQGPGTGSEKLFF. The CDR3 region has the DNA TGCGCCAGCAGCCAAGGCCCCGGGACAGGCAGTGAAAAACTGTTTTTT.

This chain uses TRBV6-4 with TRBJ2-1; D possibly corresponds to TRBD2 (5 bases). V was cut by 5 bases and J by 9 bases, with 11 bases left in between. Germline V gene sequence: CDR1 MRHNA, CDR2 SNTAGT. The CDR3 totals 12 residues. The CDR3 protein is CASSSISGEQFF. In DNA form, the CDR3 reads TGTGCCAGCAGTTCTATAAGCGGTGAGCAGTTCTTC.

The V gene is TRBV4-2, the J gene TRBJ2-5, with 9 bases lining up with TRBD1. Germline lookup yields CDR1 LGHNA and CDR2 YNFKEQ. Trimming at V came to 0 bases and at J to 5 bases, leaving 10 bases not matched to a gene. This CDR3 contains 17 residues. The CDR3 protein is CASSQDPGQGGRETQYF. CDR3 in DNA: TGTGCCAGCAGCCAAGATCCGGGACAGGGAGGTCGGGAGACCCAGTACTTC.

The chain recombines TRBV7-9 with TRBJ1-5; D is unclear. V was pared by 1 base and J by 2 bases, with 12 bases between. CDR1 is SEHNR and CDR2 is FQNEAQ in the germline V gene (reference sequence). The CDR3 runs 16 residues. The CDR3 protein is CASSLDNRGGNQPQHF. The CDR3 DNA is TGTGCCAGCAGCTTAGACAACCGGGGAGGCAATCAGCCCCAGCATTTT.

This rearrangement joins TRBV19 to TRBJ1-5, with 8 nucleotides matching TRBD1. Germline trimming cut 1 base from V and 0 bases from J; bases unmatched to any gene: 2. CDR3 size: 16 residues. CDR1 is LNHDA, CDR2 SQIVND, per germline (reference sequence). CDR3 region: CASSIGQGYSNQPQHF. In nucleotides, the CDR3 is TGTGCCAGTAGTATAGGACAGGGGTATAGCAATCAGCCCCAGCATTTT.

V usage is TRBV19 and J usage is TRBJ1-5, with 8 bases identical to TRBD1. V was pared by 5 bases and J by 6 bases, with 9 bases of the junction left unmatched. The CDR3 is 15 residues long. CDR1 and CDR2 from the germline V gene are LNHDA and SQIVND (reference sequence). CDR3 protein: CASSPTGQGSQPQHF. The CDR3 DNA sequence: TGTGCCAGTAGTCCGACTGGACAGGGCAGTCAGCCCCAGCATTTT.

In its sample, this clone was seen a few times. This chain uses TRBV20-1 with TRBJ1-1, with D unclear. In germline, CDR1 is DFQATT, CDR2 SNEGSKA (reference sequence). V dropped 3 bases and J dropped 10 bases, with 15 bases sitting between them. This CDR3 comprises 12 residues. CDR3: CSASPADSAAFF. As DNA, the CDR3 is TGCAGTGCTAGTCCCGCCGATAGCGCAGCTTTCTTT.

J is TRBJ2-7 and V is TRBV7-2, with TRBD1 matching 10 bases. The CDR3 is 15 residues long. From germline, CDR1 is SGHTA and CDR2 FQGNSA. V shed 5 bases and J 7 bases; nucleotides not matched to a gene: 11. The CDR3 sequence: CASSITGTGAWEQYF. The CDR3 region has the DNA TGTGCCAGCAGCATTACCGGGACAGGGGCTTGGGAGCAGTACTTC.

This clone has more than one count but fewer than ten. The chain links TRBV6-2 or TRBV6-3 to TRBJ2-1; 9 bases fit TRBD2. V lost 6 bases to trimming and J lost 7 bases; unmatched junction nucleotides: 19. CDR3 length: 18 residues. Germline CDR1 and CDR2: MNHEY and SVGEGT. This chain's CDR3 is CASSLGPGFRLADNEQFF. CDR3 nucleotides: TGTGCCAGCAGCCTTGGCCCGGGTTTTAGACTAGCGGATAATGAGCAGTTCTTC.

V usage is TRBV6-5 and J usage is TRBJ1-2; D may be TRBD1 (5 bases). The CDR3 contains 13 residues. Germline CDR1 and CDR2: MNHEY and SVGAGI. CDR3 residues: CVTSRDTNYGYTF. CDR3 coding DNA: TGTGTCACCAGCAGGGATACAAACTATGGCTACACCTTC.

The chain is built from TRBV7-2 and TRBJ2-1; 8 nucleotides align to TRBD2. Germline V lookup: CDR1 SGHTA, CDR2 FQGNSA. V was pared by 1 base and J by 5 bases, with 4 bases of the junction left unmatched. The CDR3 extends over 15 amino acids. CDR3: CASSLGGGGHNEQFF. In DNA form, the CDR3 reads TGTGCCAGCAGCTTAGGGGGCGGGGGGCACAATGAGCAGTTCTTC.

V usage is TRBV7-6 and J usage is TRBJ1-3, with D uncertain. V lost 1 base and J 0 bases, leaving 13 bases between the germline ends. Germline CDR1 SGHVS, CDR2 FNYEAQ. The CDR3 has 17 residues. The DNA of the CDR3 is TGTGCCAGCAGCTTAGAGTACAGCCTTGGCTCTGGAAACACCATATATTTT. Translating it yields CASSLEYSLGSGNTIYF.

This chain links TRBV18 with TRBJ2-1; D is unresolved. The ends were cut back, 0 bases at V and 10 bases at J, with 7 bases in the middle. The length of the CDR3 is 12 residues. Germline V gives CDR1 KGHSH, CDR2 LQKENI. The CDR3 sequence: CASSPPVREQFF. The DNA of the CDR3 is TGTGCCAGCTCACCACCGGTACGGGAGCAGTTCTTC. The entire variable domain, with the rest obtained from reference TRBV18 and TRBJ2-1, is as follows: NAGVMQNPRHLVRRRGQEARLRCSPMKGHSHVYWYRQLPEEGLKFMVYLQKENIIDESGMPKERFSAEFPKEGPSILRIQQVVRGDSAAYFCASSPPVREQFFGPGTRLTVL.

V gene TRBV11-2 combines with J gene TRBJ1-3; 7 positions agree with TRBD1. The germline gives CDR1 SGHAT, CDR2 FQNNGV. J gave up 6 bases and V 5 bases, and 7 bases lay outside the gene matches. The CDR3 consists of 14 residues. CDR3 nucleotides: TGTGCCAGCAGCCTCAAAGGACAGGAAAACACCATATATTTT. Its protein product is CASSLKGQENTIYF.

This chain connects TRBV28 to TRBJ1-5, with D maybe TRBD1 (5 bases). The germline gives CDR1 MDHEN, CDR2 SYDVKM. CDR3 length: 15 residues. The V end was cut by 3 bases, the J end by 7 bases, with 16 bases between. The CDR3 loop reads CASSLGSGGVQPQHF. The CDR3 region has the DNA TGTGCCAGCAGTTTGGGGTCGGGGGGAGTACAGCCCCAGCATTTT.

The genes are TRBV19 and TRBJ1-4; D gene uncertain. CDR3 length: 15 residues. The V and J ends lost 3 bases and 5 bases respectively, with 13 bases between them. From germline, CDR1 is LNHDA and CDR2 SQIVND (reference sequence). The CDR3 protein is CASSILAEENEKLFF. The CDR3 region has the DNA TGTGCCAGTAGTATCTTGGCGGAAGAAAATGAAAAACTGTTTTTT.

V and J are TRBV9 and TRBJ2-1; tentatively, D is TRBD2 (6 bases). This CDR3 has 13 amino acids. The V and J ends lost 4 bases and 10 bases respectively, with 15 bases between them. Looked up from germline, CDR1 is SGDLS and CDR2 is YYNGEE. CDR3 protein: CASSSGSGIEQFF. As DNA, the CDR3 is TGTGCCAGCAGCTCCGGGAGTGGGATAGAGCAGTTCTTC.

This chain uses TRBV24-1 with TRBJ1-2, with 8 bases lining up with TRBD1. V lost 10 bases, J lost 6 bases, and 18 bases stayed unmatched. Per germline, CDR1 KGHDR and CDR2 SFDVKD. CDR3 size: 16 residues. The CDR3 DNA sequence: TGTGCCACTCCACAGAGTCCGGGACAGGTAAGGGATGGCTACACCTTC. It is translated as CATPQSPGQVRDGYTF.

This sequence joins TRBV24-1 and TRBJ1-2; the D is unclear. CDR1 and CDR2 (germline): KGHDR, SFDVKD. The CDR3 has 17 residues. With 5 bases removed from V and 4 bases from J, the gap between germline ends came to 22 bases. Written as DNA, the CDR3 is TGTGCCACCAGTGTTGTCCTTGGGAGGGATCCGTGCTATGGCTACACCTTC. Its protein is CATSVVLGRDPCYGYTF.

V usage is TRBV19 and J usage is TRBJ2-7; D perhaps matches TRBD2 (6 bases). Germline CDR1 LNHDA, CDR2 SQIVND (reference sequence). V was pared by 5 bases and J by 0 bases, with 8 bases between. The CDR3 loop spans 13 amino acids. In DNA form, the CDR3 reads TGTGCCAGTAGTTCGGGGGTCTCCTACGAGCAGTACTTC. Encoded protein: CASSSGVSYEQYF.

This chain uses TRBV5-1 with TRBJ2-7; 8 bases align to TRBD1. This CDR3 comprises 15 residues. Germline V gene data show CDR1 as SGHRS and CDR2 as YFSETQ. V shed 2 bases, J shed 5 bases, and the junction held 9 bases outside the gene matches. The CDR3 region is CASSLNPDREDEQYF. In DNA, the CDR3 is TGCGCCAGCAGCTTAAATCCGGACAGGGAGGACGAGCAGTACTTC.

The chain employs TRBV27 and TRBJ1-4, with a possible D match to TRBD1 (5 bases). Germline CDR1 is MNHEY and CDR2 is SMNVEV (reference sequence). V lost 1 base to trimming and J lost 3 bases, with 9 bases between them. The CDR3 is made up of 15 amino acids. CDR3 sequence: CASSLYGGANEKLFF. CDR3 nucleotide sequence: TGTGCCAGCAGTTTATACGGGGGAGCTAATGAAAAACTGTTTTTT.

The chain couples TRBV7-8 to TRBJ2-1, with 9 bases aligning to TRBD2. With V trimmed by 6 bases and J by 4 bases, 7 bases remained unmatched. The CDR3 extends over 15 amino acids. CDR1 and CDR2 (germline): SGHVS, FQNEAQ. The CDR3: CASRGTSTRYNEQFF. The CDR3 DNA reads as TGTGCCAGCAGGGGGACTAGCACGAGATACAATGAGCAGTTCTTC.

The chain carries TRBV29-1 and TRBJ1-1; D gene unclear. Germline CDR1 is SQVTM and CDR2 is ANQGSEA. This CDR3 is built from 11 residues. V shed 6 bases and J shed 0 bases, with 5 bases lying between them. The CDR3 spells CSVLLNTEAFF. DNA for the CDR3: TGCAGCGTCCTTCTGAACACTGAAGCTTTCTTT. The full variable domain, rest sourced from reference TRBV29-1 and TRBJ1-1, is SAVISQKPSRDICQRGTSLTIQCQVDSQVTMMFWYRQQPGQSLTLIATANQGSEATYESGFVIDKFPISRPNLTFSTLTVSNMSPEDSSIYLCSVLLNTEAFFGQGTRLTVV.

The chain employs TRBV7-2 and TRBJ1-3; possibly TRBD1 for D (5 bases). In germline, CDR1 is SGHTA, CDR2 FQGNSA. The CDR3 runs to 15 residues. Trimming cost V 6 bases and J 0 bases, with 12 bases left between them. CDR3 residues: CASRPGPSSGNTIYF. The CDR3 nucleotides are TGTGCCAGCAGGCCAGGGCCCAGCTCTGGAAACACCATATATTTT.

This clone has at least ten counts. The chain combines TRBV30 with TRBJ1-2, with TRBD1 matching 9 bases. Germline CDR1 reads GTSNPN; CDR2 reads SVGIG (reference sequence). The CDR3 covers 14 residues. This CDR3 reads CALSGTGFYYGYTF. DNA of the CDR3: TGTGCTTTATCCGGGACAGGGTTTTACTATGGCTACACCTTC.

CDR3 sequence: CASSYDFPHGEAFF. CDR3 nucleotide sequence: TGTGCCAGCAGCTACGACTTCCCCCACGGTGAAGCTTTCTTT. The chain joins TRBV6-5 to TRBJ1-1; unclear D gene. CDR3 length equals 14 residues. Germline V CDR1 and CDR2: MNHEY, SVGAGI. V was shortened by 6 bases and J by 7 bases, with 18 bases between the two germline ends.

This sequence joins TRBV28 and TRBJ1-3, with D uncertain. The V gene's germline CDR1 is MDHEN and CDR2 SYDVKM. The CDR3 covers 15 residues. Trimming shortened V by 2 bases and J by 0 bases, and 8 bases separated the two germline ends. The DNA for the CDR3 is TGTGCCAGCAGTTTAGCAGGTAGCTCTGGAAACACCATATATTTT. The encoded protein is CASSLAGSSGNTIYF.

V gene TRBV29-1 combines with J gene TRBJ2-7; 8 bases map to TRBD1. V was clipped by 1 base and J by 6 bases; unmatched bases: 8. Germline V gives CDR1 SQVTM, CDR2 ANQGSEA. The CDR3 is 14 residues long. CDR3 loop: CSVEGVGQGSEQYF. In nucleotides, the CDR3 is TGCAGCGTTGAAGGAGTTGGACAGGGCAGCGAGCAGTACTTC.

V is TRBV28 and J is TRBJ2-7; D gene ambiguous. V was cut by 3 bases and J by 2 bases, with 8 bases left in between. CDR1 and CDR2 (germline): MDHEN, SYDVKM. The CDR3 contains 13 residues. The chain's CDR3 is CASSFFVAYEQYF. CDR3 nucleotides: TGTGCCAGCAGTTTTTTCGTAGCCTACGAGCAGTACTTC.

This clone was found once. This chain uses TRBV7-3 with TRBJ2-1; TRBD1 agrees at 11 bases. The CDR3 has 15 residues. The V and J ends lost 4 bases and 4 bases, in that order; junction bases with no gene match: 3. CDR1 and CDR2 from the germline V gene are SGHTA and FQGTGA. The CDR3 reads CASSWGQGEYNEQFF. The CDR3 DNA reads TGTGCCAGCAGCTGGGGACAGGGGGAATACAATGAGCAGTTCTTC.

This chain uses TRBV3-1 (or the pseudogene TRBV3-2) with TRBJ2-1, with 8 bases lining up with TRBD2. V lost 2 bases, J lost 4 bases, and 4 bases stayed unmatched. CDR3 length equals 15 residues. Germline CDR1 and CDR2: LGHDT and YNNKEL (reference sequence). The CDR3 loop reads CASSQIAGPYNEQFF. The CDR3 DNA follows: TGTGCCAGCAGCCAAATAGCGGGACCATACAATGAGCAGTTCTTC.